Shown below are 9 T cell receptor beta chains from a single sample sequenced in a study of T-cell memory formation after mild COVID-19. One entry per CDR3 protein results from TCRdb running MiXCR on the 5' RACE reads. The sample carries some 120,000 distinct CDR3 sequences, roughly 6% recorded once. The specimen sequenced was PBMCs or a T cell subset sorted from them (not recorded which). These receptors all stem from an adult woman who had mild COVID-19 (a few samples of this study predate the infection). Cell type and time point are not known.

This clonotype was seen a few times. The V and J genes are TRBV15 and TRBJ2-1, with 9 bases aligning to TRBD1. The CDR3 covers 15 residues. The J segment lost 1 base and the V segment lost 4 bases, leaving 2 bases of the junction unmatched. Germline CDR1 is LNHNV and CDR2 is YYDKDF (reference sequence). CDR3 sequence (DNA): TGTGCCACCAGCAAGGACAGGGGTTCCTACAATGAGCAGTTCTTC. This sequence encodes CATSKDRGSYNEQFF.

This clonotype was recorded a few times. The gene calls are TRBV7-8 and TRBJ2-1; the match to TRBD2 covers 8 bases. Trimming cost V 6 bases and J 1 base; bases outside gene matches: 11. CDR1 SGHVS and CDR2 FQNEAQ come from the germline V gene. The CDR3 extends over 17 amino acids. CDR3 sequence reads: CASSYPGLGLSYNEQFF. The DNA of the CDR3 is TGTGCCAGCAGTTATCCGGGACTAGGGCTTTCCTACAATGAGCAGTTCTTC.

This clonotype was detected a few times. The genes are TRBV11-2 and TRBJ1-6; no reliable D call. Looked up from germline, CDR1 is SGHAT and CDR2 is FQNNGV. With 5 bases removed from V and 9 bases from J, the gap between germline ends came to 11 bases. The CDR3 runs to 13 residues. For the CDR3, the DNA is TGTGCCAGCAGCCCAAGCGGGGTTTCACCCCTCCACTTT. Residues: CASSPSGVSPLHF.

This clonotype was counted between two and nine times. In DNA, the CDR3 is TGCGCCAGCAGCTTCCGGGACAGGGAGGACGAGCAGTACTTC. Protein product: CASSFRDREDEQYF. The chain has TRBV5-1 and TRBJ2-7; 9 bases line up with TRBD1. In germline, CDR1 is SGHRS, CDR2 YFSETQ. The V gene end was trimmed by 2 bases and the J gene end by 5 bases; junction bases not matched to a gene: 5. The CDR3 covers 14 residues.

This clonotype was recorded a few times. The chain has TRBV19 and TRBJ2-7, with D perhaps TRBD1 or TRBD2 (5 bases each). The V gene's germline CDR1 is LNHDA and CDR2 SQIVND (reference sequence). The CDR3 covers 14 residues. V lost 3 bases to trimming and J lost 5 bases, with 14 bases between them. Here the CDR3 DNA reads TGTGCCAGTAGTATTTCGGCAGGGACCGACGAGCAGTACTTC. As protein: CASSISAGTDEQYF.

V and J are TRBV3-1 and TRBJ1-5; no clear D gene. Germline values: CDR1 LGHDT, CDR2 YNNKEL (reference sequence). The CDR3 has 15 amino acids. Trimming pared 0 bases from V and 7 bases from J, leaving 13 bases between. CDR3 sequence (DNA): TGTGCCAGCAGCCAAGATACGGGGTTGTCGCAGCCCCAGCATTTT. Its translation: CASSQDTGLSQPQHF.

The chain recombines TRBV9 with TRBJ2-2; 7 bases are a match to TRBD1. The CDR3 extends over 14 amino acids. The germline gives CDR1 SGDLS, CDR2 YYNGEE. Losses at the gene ends were 6 bases for V and 6 bases for J; bases not matched to a gene: 8. This chain's CDR3 is CASTRTGEPGELFF. As DNA, the CDR3 is TGTGCCAGCACCCGTACAGGGGAACCCGGGGAGCTGTTTTTT.

There are many counts of this clonotype. The gene calls are TRBV27 and TRBJ2-7; 8 bases agree with TRBD2. The germline gives CDR1 MNHEY, CDR2 SMNVEV (reference sequence). The CDR3 extends over 16 amino acids. V gave up 2 bases and J gave up 4 bases; unmatched junction bases: 10. CDR3 coding DNA: TGTGCCAGCAGTTTAGGAGTTGTCGGGAGGGCTTACGAGCAGTACTTC. Translating gives CASSLGVVGRAYEQYF.

Ten or more counts support this clonotype. The chain uses TRBV4-3 and TRBJ2-5; D is perhaps TRBD1 or TRBD2 (5 bases each). V was clipped by 0 bases and J by 5 bases, with 10 bases between them. The V gene's germline CDR1 is LGHNA and CDR2 YSLEER. The CDR3 length is 14 residues. CDR3 residues: CASSQEWGGETQYF. In nucleotides, the CDR3 is TGCGCCAGCAGCCAAGAGTGGGGCGGGGAGACCCAGTACTTC.